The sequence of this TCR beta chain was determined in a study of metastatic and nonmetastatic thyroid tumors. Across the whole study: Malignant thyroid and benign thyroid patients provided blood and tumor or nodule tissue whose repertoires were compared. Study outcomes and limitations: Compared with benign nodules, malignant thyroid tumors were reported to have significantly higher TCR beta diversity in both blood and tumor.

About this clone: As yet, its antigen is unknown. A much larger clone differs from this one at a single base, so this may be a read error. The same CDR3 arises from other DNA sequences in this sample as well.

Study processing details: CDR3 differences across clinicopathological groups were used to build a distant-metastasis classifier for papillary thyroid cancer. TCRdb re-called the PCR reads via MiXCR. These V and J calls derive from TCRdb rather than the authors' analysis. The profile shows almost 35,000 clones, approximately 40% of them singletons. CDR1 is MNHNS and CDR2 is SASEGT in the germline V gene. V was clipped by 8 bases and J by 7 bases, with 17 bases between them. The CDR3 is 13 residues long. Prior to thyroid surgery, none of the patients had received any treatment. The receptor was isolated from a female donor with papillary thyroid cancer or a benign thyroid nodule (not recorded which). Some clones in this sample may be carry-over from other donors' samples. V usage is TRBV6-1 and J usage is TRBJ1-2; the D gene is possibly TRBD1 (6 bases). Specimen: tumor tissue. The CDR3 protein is CASGLDSGAGYTF. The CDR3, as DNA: TGTGCCAGCGGCCTGGACAGTGGGGCTGGCTACACCTTC.